A selection of T cell receptor beta chains follows, all from one sample in a study of blood T cell repertoires in COVID-19. Clones were read by immunoSEQ multiplex PCR, and TCRdb kept only the in-frame ones, dropping some. The sample has roughly 68,000 clones; 88% are singletons. The sample was peripheral blood. These TCRs come from a man over 45 with acute or convalescent COVID-19. CDR3s include the opening cysteine and the closing phenylalanine or tryptophan. The D gene is left open where the match is weak. Expanded clones get a size class; other rows say once, few or many, or leave the size out.

abundance	v_gene	j_gene	d_gene	CDR3nt	CDR3aa
.	TRBV12-5	TRBJ2-7	TRBD1	TGTGCTAGTGGTTTGGTCGGGACAGGGAGACTCCACGAGCAGTACTTC	CASGLVGTGRLHEQYF
.	TRBV28	TRBJ2-5	.	TGTGCCAGCAGTCTCCGCCCTGACAAGACCCAGTACTTC	CASSLRPDKTQYF
many	TRBV7-3	TRBJ1-1	.	TGTGCCAGCAGCCTGACAGGGAACACTGAAGCTTTCTTT	CASSLTGNTEAFF
.	TRBV5-1	TRBJ2-5	.	TGCGCCAGCAGCTTGGCCGGGGGGCGACAAGAGACCCAGTACTTC	CASSLAGGRQETQYF
.	TRBV5-1	TRBJ1-2	.	TGCGCCAGCAGCTTGGAAGGGGCCAGCGGCTACACCTTC	CASSLEGASGYTF
.	TRBV6-6	TRBJ1-2	TRBD1	TGTGCCAGCAGTCCGGGACAGGGGTTTTTTGGCTACACCTTC	CASSPGQGFFGYTF
.	TRBV5-5	TRBJ2-5	TRBD1	TGTGCCAGCAGCAGAACAGGGGGTAACCAAGAGACCCAGTACTTC	CASSRTGGNQETQYF
.	TRBV6-1	TRBJ2-1	.	TGTGCCAGCAGTGAATGGTTTGGGGGGGCTGAGCAGTTCTTC	CASSEWFGGAEQFF
.	TRBV7-6	TRBJ1-2	TRBD1	TGTGCCAGCAGCCCCGATTTGGGACAGGGAGGCTATGGCTACACCTTC	CASSPDLGQGGYGYTF
.	TRBV5-1	TRBJ1-2	.	TGCGCCAGCAGCTTGGGACCCGGGACACAGTATGGCTACACCTTC	CASSLGPGTQYGYTF
.	TRBV10-3	TRBJ2-1	TRBD2	TGTGCCACGAGTCGAGGCGGGGGGATCTACAATGAGCAGTTCTTC	CATSRGGGIYNEQFF
once	TRBV21-1	TRBJ1-4	.	TGTGCCAGCAGCGATGACTGGGTATCGGCAACTAATGAAAAACTGTTTTTT	CASSDDWVSATNEKLFF
.	TRBV18	TRBJ2-3	.	TGTGCCAGCTCCCTAGGGACTAGCACAGATACGCAGTATTTT	CASSLGTSTDTQYF
.	TRBV18	TRBJ1-2	.	TGTGCCAGCTCACCCCCTCCCAGGGATGGCTACACCTTC	CASSPPPRDGYTF
.	TRBV7-2	TRBJ2-4	.	TGTGCCAGCAGCATTTTTCGAGGAAACATTCAGTACTTC	CASSIFRGNIQYF
.	TRBV7-2	TRBJ2-7	TRBD1	TGTGCCAGCAGACGACGTGCCGGGACAGGATCCTACGAGCAGTACTTC	CASRRRAGTGSYEQYF
.	TRBV5-4	TRBJ2-7	TRBD2	TGTGCCAGCAGCCCAGCTAGCGGGGGGTCCTACGAGCAGTACTTC	CASSPASGGSYEQYF
.	TRBV19	TRBJ2-1	TRBD2	TGTGCCAGTAGTAGGGACTACAACAATGAGCAGTTCTTC	CASSRDYNNEQFF
.	TRBV2	TRBJ2-5	TRBD2	TGTGCCAGCAATCGACTAGCGGGCTTTCAAGAGACCCAGTACTTC	CASNRLAGFQETQYF
once	TRBV29-1	TRBJ1-1	.	TGCAGCGTCATGGGGCTCACTGAAGCTTTCTTT	CSVMGLTEAFF
.	TRBV7-8	TRBJ1-4	.	TGTGCCAGCAGCTTAGACAGGGTTGGCGAAAAACTGTTTTTT	CASSLDRVGEKLFF
.	TRBV5-4	TRBJ2-1	.	TGTGCCAGCAGCTTGGGGGGCAGGGACAACAATGAGCAGTTCTTC	CASSLGGRDNNEQFF
.	TRBV9	TRBJ1-4	.	TGTGCCAGCAGCGTAGGTCGCCATGTAGCGATGAGTGAAAAACTGTTTTTT	CASSVGRHVAMSEKLFF
.	TRBV7-9	TRBJ2-7	.	TGTGCCAGCAGCTTAGCTGGGGCTTCCGAGCAGTACTTC	CASSLAGASEQYF
.	TRBV6-1	TRBJ1-5	TRBD1	TGTGCCAGCAGTGAGGACAGGGTCAGCAATCAGCCCCAGCATTTT	CASSEDRVSNQPQHF
.	TRBV6-1	TRBJ2-5	TRBD2	TGTGCCAGCAGTGGCCCACAGCGGGGGGGGCAAGAGACCCAGTACTTC	CASSGPQRGGQETQYF
.	TRBV4-1	TRBJ1-5	TRBD1	TGCGCCAGCAGCCTGGACAGGGGGAGCAATCAGCCCCAGCATTTT	CASSLDRGSNQPQHF
.	TRBV12-3/TRBV12-4	TRBJ2-3	.	TGTGCCAGCAGTCCAGAATCAGATACGCAGTATTTT	CASSPESDTQYF
.	TRBV11-2	TRBJ2-7	TRBD2	TGTGCCAGCAGCAATAGCGGGGGAAGCTCCTACGAGCAGTACTTC	CASSNSGGSSYEQYF
.	TRBV18	TRBJ1-2	TRBD1	TGTGCCAGCTCACCAGGAACAGGGGACTATGGCTACACCTTC	CASSPGTGDYGYTF
.	TRBV27	TRBJ2-3	.	TGTGCCAGCAGTTTCGACTGGACAGATACGCAGTATTTT	CASSFDWTDTQYF
.	TRBV4-1	TRBJ2-5	TRBD1	TGCGCCAGCAGTGTACAGGGGCTCGAGACCCAGTACTTC	CASSVQGLETQYF
.	TRBV5-6	TRBJ2-5	TRBD2	TGTGCCACCCAGCGGGGGCAAGAGACCCAGTACTTC	CATQRGQETQYF
.	TRBV5-1	TRBJ2-7	TRBD1	TGCGCCAGCAGCTCGGGACAGGGTCTGGAGTACGAGCAGTACTTC	CASSSGQGLEYEQYF
.	TRBV5-1	TRBJ2-1	TRBD2	TGCGCCAGCAGCTTGGAGGTAGCGGGGGCCCCCTACAATGAGCAGTTCTTC	CASSLEVAGAPYNEQFF
.	TRBV5-4	TRBJ2-4	TRBD2	TGTGCCAGCAGCCCGCGGGGGGGGCTAGCCAAAAACATTCAGTACTTC	CASSPRGGLAKNIQYF
.	TRBV6-5	TRBJ2-2	.	TGTGCCAGCAGTTTGACAGCCCTCGGGGAGCTGTTTTTT	CASSLTALGELFF
.	TRBV2	TRBJ2-3	TRBD1	TGTGCCAGCAGTGAAGGGACAGGGATCGCAGATACGCAGTATTTT	CASSEGTGIADTQYF
.	TRBV19	TRBJ1-2	.	TGTGCCAGTAGTATTGTCGGCAGGGAGGGAACCTATGGCTACACCTTC	CASSIVGREGTYGYTF
.	TRBV6-5	TRBJ1-2	TRBD1	TGTGCCAGCAGGACAGGACAGGGGTACGGCTACACCTTC	CASRTGQGYGYTF
.	TRBV7-9	TRBJ2-3	TRBD2	TGTGCCAGCAGCTTAGTTAGCGGGGGGCCCCCAGATACGCAGTATTTT	CASSLVSGGPPDTQYF
.	TRBV10-2	TRBJ1-1	TRBD1	TGCGCCAGCAGGATAGGGGGCCTAGAAGCTTTCTTT	CASRIGGLEAFF
few	TRBV19	TRBJ1-5	.	TGTGCCAGTAGTATCTCAGGGATGAATCAGCCCCAGCATTTT	CASSISGMNQPQHF
.	TRBV11-2	TRBJ2-2	TRBD2	TGTGCCAGCAGCTCCCCGGGACTAGCGGGGGGCGGCACCGGGGAGCTGTTTTTT	CASSSPGLAGGGTGELFF
many	TRBV19	TRBJ1-1	.	TGTGCCAGTAGCACGACAGCCGTCTTTACTGAAGCTTTCTTT	CASSTTAVFTEAFF